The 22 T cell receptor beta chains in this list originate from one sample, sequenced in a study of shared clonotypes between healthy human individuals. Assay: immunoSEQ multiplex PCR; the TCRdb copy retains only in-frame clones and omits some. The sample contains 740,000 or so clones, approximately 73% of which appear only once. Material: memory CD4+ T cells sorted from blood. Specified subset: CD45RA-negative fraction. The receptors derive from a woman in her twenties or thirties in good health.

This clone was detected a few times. CDR3 sequence: CSVLGEVNTEAFF. The DNA for the CDR3 is TGCAGCGTTCTCGGGGAGGTGAACACTGAAGCTTTCTTT. The V and J genes are TRBV29-1 and TRBJ1-1; D is unresolved. With 5 bases removed from V and 0 bases from J, the gap between germline ends came to 10 bases. Per germline, CDR1 SQVTM and CDR2 ANQGSEA. The CDR3 sequence is 13 residues long.

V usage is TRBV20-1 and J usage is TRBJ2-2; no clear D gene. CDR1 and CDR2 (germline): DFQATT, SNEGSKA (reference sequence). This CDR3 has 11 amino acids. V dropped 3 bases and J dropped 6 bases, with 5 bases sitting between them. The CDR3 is CSASKAGELFF. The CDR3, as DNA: TGCAGTGCTAGTAAGGCCGGGGAGCTGTTTTTT.

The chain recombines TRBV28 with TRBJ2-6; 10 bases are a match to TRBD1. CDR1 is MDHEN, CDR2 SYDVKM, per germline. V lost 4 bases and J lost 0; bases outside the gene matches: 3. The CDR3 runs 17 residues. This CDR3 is CASSSWTGGSGANVLTF. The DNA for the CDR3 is TGTGCCAGCAGTTCGTGGACAGGGGGCTCTGGGGCCAACGTCCTGACTTTC.

The chain's CDR3 is CAWSVTSGRSREQFF. CDR3 DNA: TGTGCCTGGAGTGTGACTAGCGGGAGGTCCAGGGAGCAGTTCTTC. The chain recombines TRBV30 with TRBJ2-1; 13 bases align to TRBD2. Unmatched junction bases numbered 6, after V lost 0 bases and J lost 10 bases. The CDR3 consists of 15 residues. Germline V gene data show CDR1 as GTSNPN and CDR2 as SVGIG (reference sequence).

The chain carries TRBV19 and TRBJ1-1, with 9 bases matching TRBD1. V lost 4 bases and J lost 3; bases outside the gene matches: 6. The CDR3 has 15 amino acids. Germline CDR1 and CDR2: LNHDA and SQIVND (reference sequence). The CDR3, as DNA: TGTGCCAGTAGTACCTCCTGGGACAGGGACACTGAAGCTTTCTTT. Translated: CASSTSWDRDTEAFF.

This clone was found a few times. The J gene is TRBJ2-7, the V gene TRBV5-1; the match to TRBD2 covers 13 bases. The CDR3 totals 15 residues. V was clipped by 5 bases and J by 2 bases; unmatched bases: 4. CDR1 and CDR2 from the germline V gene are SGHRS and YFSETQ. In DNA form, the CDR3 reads TGCGCCAGCAGGTCAGGACTAGCGGGAGCCTACGAGCAGTACTTC. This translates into CASRSGLAGAYEQYF.

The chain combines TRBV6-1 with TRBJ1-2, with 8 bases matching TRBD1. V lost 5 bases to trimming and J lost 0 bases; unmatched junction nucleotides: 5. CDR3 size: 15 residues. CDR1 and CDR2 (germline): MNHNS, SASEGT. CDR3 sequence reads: CASSSPDRANYGYTF. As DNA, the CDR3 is TGTGCCAGCAGTAGCCCGGACAGGGCTAACTATGGCTACACCTTC.

The CDR3 DNA follows: TGTGCCACCAGCTCGGGAGGCGGGGGGCAAGCGTATGGCTACACCTTC. This codes for CATSSGGGGQAYGYTF. V is TRBV15 and J is TRBJ1-2, with a tentative D call TRBD1 (6 bases). With 5 bases removed from V and 5 bases from J, the gap between germline ends came to 21 bases. Germline values: CDR1 LNHNV, CDR2 YYDKDF (reference sequence). The CDR3 is made up of 16 amino acids.

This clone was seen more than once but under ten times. The CDR3 DNA is TGTGCCAGCAGCTTAGTTATGGCGGGAAGGTTGGAGACCCAGTACTTC. It yields the protein CASSLVMAGRLETQYF. The chain combines TRBV7-8 with TRBJ2-5; D is perhaps TRBD2 (6 bases). In germline, CDR1 is SGHVS, CDR2 FQNEAQ. Trimming took off 1 base at V and 5 bases at J, with 17 bases between the two ends. This CDR3 region has 16 residues. The full variable domain, rest sourced from reference TRBV7-8 and TRBJ2-5, is GAGVSQSPRYKVAKRGQDVALRCDPISGHVSLFWYQQALGQGPEFLTYFQNEAQLDKSGLPSDRFFAERPEGSVSTLKIQRTQQEDSAVYLCASSLVMAGRLETQYFGPGTRLLVL.

CDR3 bases: TGTGCCAGCAGTGCGACTAGCGGGGGCTACGAGCAGTACTTC. Translating gives CASSATSGGYEQYF. This chain connects TRBV25-1 to TRBJ2-7; the match to TRBD2 covers 12 bases. The germline V gene encodes CDR1 MGHDK and CDR2 SYGVNS. With V trimmed by 4 bases and J by 3 bases, 1 base remained unmatched. The CDR3 loop spans 14 amino acids.

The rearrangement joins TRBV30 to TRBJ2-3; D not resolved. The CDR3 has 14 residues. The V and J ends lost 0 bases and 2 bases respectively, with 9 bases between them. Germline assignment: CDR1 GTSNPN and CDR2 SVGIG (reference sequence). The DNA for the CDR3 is TGTGCCTGGAGTGTAGTTCGGAACACAGATACGCAGTATTTT. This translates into CAWSVVRNTDTQYF.

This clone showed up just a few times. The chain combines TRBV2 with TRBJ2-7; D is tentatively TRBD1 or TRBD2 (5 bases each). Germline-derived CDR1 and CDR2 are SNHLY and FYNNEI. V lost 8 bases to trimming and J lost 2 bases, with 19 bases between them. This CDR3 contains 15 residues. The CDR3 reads CASQRLPGPAYEQYF. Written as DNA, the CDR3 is TGTGCCAGCCAAAGACTTCCGGGACCAGCCTACGAGCAGTACTTC.

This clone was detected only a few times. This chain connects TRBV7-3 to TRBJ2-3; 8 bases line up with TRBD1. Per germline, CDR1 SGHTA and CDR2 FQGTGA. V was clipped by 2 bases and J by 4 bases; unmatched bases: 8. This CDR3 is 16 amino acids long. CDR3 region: CASSLGAGGRADTQYF. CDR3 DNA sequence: TGTGCCAGCAGCTTAGGGGCAGGGGGCCGTGCAGATACGCAGTATTTT.

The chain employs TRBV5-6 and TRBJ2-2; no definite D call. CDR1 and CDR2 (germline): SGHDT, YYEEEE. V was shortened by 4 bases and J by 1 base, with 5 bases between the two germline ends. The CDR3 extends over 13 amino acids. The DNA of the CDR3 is TGTGCCAGCAGCACAGTGAACACCGGGGAGCTGTTTTTT. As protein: CASSTVNTGELFF.

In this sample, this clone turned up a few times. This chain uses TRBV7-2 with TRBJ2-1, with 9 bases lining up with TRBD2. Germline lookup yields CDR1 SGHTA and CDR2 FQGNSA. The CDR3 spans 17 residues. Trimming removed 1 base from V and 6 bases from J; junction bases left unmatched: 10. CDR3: CASSLEGLAGSSNEQFF. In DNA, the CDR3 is TGTGCCAGCAGCTTAGAGGGTCTAGCGGGGAGCTCCAATGAGCAGTTCTTC.

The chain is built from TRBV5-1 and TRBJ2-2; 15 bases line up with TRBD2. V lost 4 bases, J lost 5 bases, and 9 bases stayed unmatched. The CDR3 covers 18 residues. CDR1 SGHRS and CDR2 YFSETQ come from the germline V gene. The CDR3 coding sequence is TGCGCCAGCAGCATAGGGACTAGCGGGAGGAGAAGGACCGGGGAGCTGTTTTTT. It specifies CASSIGTSGRRRTGELFF. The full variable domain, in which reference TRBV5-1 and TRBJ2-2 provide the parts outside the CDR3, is KAGVTQTPRYLIKTRGQQVTLSCSPISGHRSVSWYQQTPGQGLQFLFEYFSETQRNKGNFPGRFSGRQFSNSRSEMNVSTLELGDSALYLCASSIGTSGRRRTGELFFGEGSRLTVL.

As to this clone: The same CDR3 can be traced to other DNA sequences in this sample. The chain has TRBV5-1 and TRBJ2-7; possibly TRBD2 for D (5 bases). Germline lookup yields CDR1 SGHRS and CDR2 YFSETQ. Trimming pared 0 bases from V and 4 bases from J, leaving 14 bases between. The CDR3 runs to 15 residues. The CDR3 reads CASSLVGGGEYEQYF. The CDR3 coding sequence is TGCGCCAGCAGCTTGGTCGGAGGAGGTGAATACGAGCAGTACTTC.

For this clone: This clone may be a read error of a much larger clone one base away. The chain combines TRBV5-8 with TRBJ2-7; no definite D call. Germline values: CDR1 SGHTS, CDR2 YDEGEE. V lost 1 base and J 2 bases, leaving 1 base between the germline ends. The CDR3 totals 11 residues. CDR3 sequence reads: CASSLTYEQYF. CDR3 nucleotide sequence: TGTGCCAGCAGCTTGACCTACGAGCAGTACTTC.

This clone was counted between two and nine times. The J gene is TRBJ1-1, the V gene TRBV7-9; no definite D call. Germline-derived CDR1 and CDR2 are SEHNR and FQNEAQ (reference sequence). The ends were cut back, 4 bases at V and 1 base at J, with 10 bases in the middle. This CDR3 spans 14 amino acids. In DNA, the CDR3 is TGTGCCAGCAGCTCCCCCCTGGGGAACACTGAAGCTTTCTTT. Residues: CASSSPLGNTEAFF.

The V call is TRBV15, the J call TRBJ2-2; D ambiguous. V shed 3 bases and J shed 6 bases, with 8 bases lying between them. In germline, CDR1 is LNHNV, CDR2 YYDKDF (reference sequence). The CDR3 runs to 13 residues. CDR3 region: CATSRLVAGELFF. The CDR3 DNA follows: TGTGCCACCAGCAGGTTAGTTGCCGGGGAGCTGTTTTTT. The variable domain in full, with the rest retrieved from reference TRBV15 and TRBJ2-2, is DAMVIQNPRYQVTQFGKPVTLSCSQTLNHNVMYWYQQKSSQAPKLLFHYYDKDFNNEADTPDNFQSRRPNTSFCFLDIRSPGLGDTAMYLCATSRLVAGELFFGEGSRLTVL.

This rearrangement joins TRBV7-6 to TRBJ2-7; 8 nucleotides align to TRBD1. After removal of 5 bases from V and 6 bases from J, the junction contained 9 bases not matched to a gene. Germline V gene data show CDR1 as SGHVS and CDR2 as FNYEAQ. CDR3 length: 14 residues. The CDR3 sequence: CASSPTGARGEQYF. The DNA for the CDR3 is TGTGCCAGCAGCCCGACAGGGGCTAGGGGCGAGCAGTACTTC.

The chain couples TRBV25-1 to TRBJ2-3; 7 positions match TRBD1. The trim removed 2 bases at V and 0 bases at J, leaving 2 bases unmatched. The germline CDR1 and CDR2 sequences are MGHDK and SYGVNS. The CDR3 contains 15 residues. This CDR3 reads CASSERTGSTDTQYF. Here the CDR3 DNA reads TGTGCCAGCAGTGAACGGACAGGTAGCACAGATACGCAGTATTTT.